The 28 T cell receptor beta chains in this list originate from one sample, sequenced in a study of T cell responses to AZD1222 COVID-19 vaccine (dated by TCRdb to 2020 to 2022). Explained via the paper, the time point label denotes: baseline before first vaccination. The library was generated by the immunoSEQ multiplex PCR assay. Here the immuneACCESS table is served through TCRdb, limited to in-frame sequences with V and J called. Missing clones are a known gap in these copies; in checked studies unresolved V genes cover under half, and the rest lacks a known reason. This sample gives more than 90,000 clones in total; roughly 86% of them show up just once. The top ten constitute under 1.5% of the sample. The material sequenced was peripheral blood, taken on day 0 of AZD1222 vaccination. The receptor set was obtained from an adult in good health.

This sequence joins TRBV6-5 and TRBJ2-2; D uncertain. Germline values: CDR1 MNHEY, CDR2 SVGAGI. The CDR3 runs 12 residues. Trimming left V 5 bases short and J 2 bases short, with 3 bases between. CDR3 in amino acids: CASSQNTGELFF. For the CDR3, the DNA is TGTGCCAGCAGTCAAAACACCGGGGAGCTGTTTTTT.

J is TRBJ2-3 and V is TRBV5-1, with TRBD2 matching 9 bases. CDR1 is SGHRS and CDR2 is YFSETQ in the germline V gene. J gave up 0 bases and V 2 bases, and 7 bases lay outside the gene matches. This CDR3 has 17 amino acids. For the CDR3, the DNA is TGCGCCAGCAGCTTCGGTTTCACTAGCGGGAGCACAGATACGCAGTATTTT. The encoded protein is CASSFGFTSGSTDTQYF.

The chain has TRBV29-1 and TRBJ2-3; 8 bases fit TRBD1. CDR1 SQVTM and CDR2 ANQGSEA come from the germline V gene. The V segment lost 7 bases and the J segment 4 bases; nucleotides outside the gene matches: 7. This CDR3 is built from 13 residues. CDR3 DNA sequence: TGCAGCGCCGACAGGACAGGGTCAGATACGCAGTATTTT. Amino acids: CSADRTGSDTQYF.

The gene calls are TRBV2 and TRBJ2-5; 7 bases match TRBD1. J was trimmed by 5 bases and V by 6 bases; bases with no gene match: 9. Germline V gives CDR1 SNHLY, CDR2 FYNNEI. This CDR3 is 14 amino acids long. The CDR3 DNA follows: TGTGCCAGCAGCCCCAGACAGGGCGGGGAGACCCAGTACTTC. This encodes CASSPRQGGETQYF.

This clone was detected only a few times. Here the CDR3 reads CASRRGIAGTGELFF. The DNA for the CDR3 is TGTGCCAGCAGACGAGGGATAGCGGGCACCGGGGAGCTGTTTTTT. J is TRBJ2-2 and V is TRBV27, with 7 positions matching TRBD2. The CDR3 has 15 amino acids. Trimming removed 6 bases from V and 4 bases from J; junction bases left unmatched: 8. CDR1 is MNHEY, CDR2 SMNVEV, per germline (reference sequence).

The chain combines TRBV2 with TRBJ1-1; D is undetermined. This CDR3 comprises 14 residues. Looked up from germline, CDR1 is SNHLY and CDR2 is FYNNEI. Trimming removed 3 bases from V and 1 base from J, with 9 bases in between. In nucleotides, the CDR3 is TGTGCCAGCAGTGATCGTCACGGGAACACTGAAGCTTTCTTT. It translates to CASSDRHGNTEAFF. Using reference TRBV2 and TRBJ1-1 for the parts outside the CDR3, the full variable domain is EPEVTQTPSHQVTQMGQEVILRCVPISNHLYFYWYRQILGQKVEFLVSFYNNEISEKSEIFDDQFSVERPDGSNFTLKIRSTKLEDSAMYFCASSDRHGNTEAFFGQGTRLTVV.

For this clone: Distinct nucleotide sequences in the sample also encode this CDR3. The chain is built from TRBV20-1 and TRBJ2-7, with no clear D. Germline CDR1 and CDR2: DFQATT and SNEGSKA (reference sequence). CDR3 length equals 11 residues. V was clipped by 3 bases and J by 4 bases, with 7 bases between them. The CDR3 loop reads CSASRGYEQYF. CDR3 DNA sequence: TGCAGTGCTAGTCGCGGATACGAGCAGTACTTC.

A few counts support this clone. V gene TRBV14 combines with J gene TRBJ1-1, with 8 bases matching TRBD1. Germline V gene sequence: CDR1 SGHDN, CDR2 FVKESK. The V segment lost 7 bases and the J segment 5 bases; nucleotides outside the gene matches: 6. This CDR3 is built from 13 residues. The CDR3 sequence is CASTRGQGTEAFF. CDR3 in DNA: TGTGCCAGCACCAGGGGGCAAGGTACTGAAGCTTTCTTT. The complete variable domain, with remaining parts taken from reference TRBV14 and TRBJ1-1, reads EAGVTQFPSHSVIEKGQTVTLRCDPISGHDNLYWYRRVMGKEIKFLLHFVKESKQDESGMPNNRFLAERTGGTYSTLKVQPAELEDSGVYFCASTRGQGTEAFFGQGTRLTVV.

This chain uses TRBV4-3 with TRBJ1-4; D remains unclear. The V and J ends lost 4 bases and 7 bases respectively, with 10 bases between them. CDR1 and CDR2 from the germline V gene are LGHNA and YSLEER. The CDR3 loop spans 13 amino acids. The CDR3 DNA reads TGCGCCAGCAGCCTTCGGGCTTCTGAAAAACTGTTTTTT. Translating gives CASSLRASEKLFF.

This chain uses TRBV7-2 with TRBJ1-1, with D maybe TRBD1 (5 bases). The CDR3 consists of 14 residues. Per germline, CDR1 SGHTA and CDR2 FQGNSA. V lost 2 bases to trimming and J lost 3 bases, with 10 bases between them. The CDR3 protein is CASSLFRGDTEAFF. As DNA, the CDR3 is TGTGCCAGCAGCTTATTTCGGGGGGACACTGAAGCTTTCTTT. The full variable domain, in which reference TRBV7-2 and TRBJ1-1 provide the parts outside the CDR3, is GAGVSQSPSNKVTEKGKDVELRCDPISGHTALYWYRQSLGQGLEFLIYFQGNSAPDKSGLPSDRFSAERTGGSVSTLTIQRTQQEDSAVYLCASSLFRGDTEAFFGQGTRLTVV.

The chain joins TRBV19 to TRBJ1-6; 7 nucleotides line up with TRBD1. Germline V gene lookup returns CDR1 LNHDA and CDR2 SQIVND (reference sequence). The trim removed 10 bases at V and 10 bases at J, leaving 10 bases unmatched. The CDR3 sequence is 13 residues long. The CDR3 nucleotides read TGTGCCACCCGGGACAGCGAGAGGTCACCCCTCCACTTT. It is translated as CATRDSERSPLHF. Variable domain in full (rest from reference TRBV19 and TRBJ1-6): DGGITQSPKYLFRKEGQNVTLSCEQNLNHDAMYWYRQDPGQGLRLIYYSQIVNDFQKGDIAEGYSVSREKKESFPLTVTSAQKNPTAFYLCATRDSERSPLHFGNGTRLTVT.

The J gene is TRBJ2-5, the V gene TRBV27; weak D call: TRBD1 (7 bases). The CDR3 runs to 13 residues. The germline V gene has CDR1 MNHEY and CDR2 SMNVEV (reference sequence). The germline V and J ends were trimmed by 6 bases and 4 bases, with 12 bases remaining between them. CDR3 in amino acids: CASRRQGGETQYF. In DNA form, the CDR3 reads TGTGCCAGCAGAAGACAGGGAGGAGAGACCCAGTACTTC.

The chain couples TRBV10-3 to TRBJ2-2; unclear D gene. The CDR3 contains 14 residues. Germline V gene data show CDR1 as ENHRY and CDR2 as SYGVKD. V shed 3 bases and J shed 5 bases, with 10 bases lying between them. As DNA, the CDR3 is TGTGCCATCAGTGAACATCCGGAGACCGGGGAGCTGTTTTTT. This gives the protein CAISEHPETGELFF.

This chain joins TRBV9 and TRBJ2-2; 11 positions agree with TRBD1. Germline CDR1 is SGDLS and CDR2 is YYNGEE. The CDR3 extends over 16 amino acids. J was trimmed by 2 bases and V by 4 bases; bases with no gene match: 4. The CDR3 loop is CASSTRTGGNTGELFF. The CDR3 DNA sequence: TGTGCCAGCAGCACCCGGACAGGGGGCAACACCGGGGAGCTGTTTTTT.

The genes are TRBV30 and TRBJ2-2; D is undetermined. V lost 2 bases and J lost 5, with 12 bases in between. The germline V gene encodes CDR1 GTSNPN and CDR2 SVGIG (reference sequence). This CDR3 comprises 14 residues. DNA for the CDR3: TGTGCCTGGAGTCCCCTTCCGATGACCGGGGAGCTGTTTTTT. This gives the protein CAWSPLPMTGELFF.

A single count supports this clone. The chain carries TRBV7-9 and TRBJ2-5; possible D gene TRBD1, 6 bases. The V end was cut by 3 bases, the J end by 0 bases, with 14 bases between. The length of the CDR3 is 16 residues. The germline V gene encodes CDR1 SEHNR and CDR2 FQNEAQ (reference sequence). CDR3 sequence reads: CASSFVRDTYQETQYF. Written as DNA, the CDR3 is TGTGCCAGCAGCTTTGTACGGGACACGTACCAAGAGACCCAGTACTTC.

This clone has just a few counts. V is TRBV30 and J is TRBJ2-5; D might be TRBD1 or TRBD2, each matching 5 bases. CDR1 and CDR2 from the germline V gene are GTSNPN and SVGIG (reference sequence). This CDR3 region has 13 residues. The V end was cut by 1 base, the J end by 4 bases, with 10 bases between. CDR3 sequence: CAWSGGGGETQYF. For the CDR3, the DNA is TGTGCCTGGAGTGGTGGGGGTGGAGAGACCCAGTACTTC.

The chain joins TRBV28 to TRBJ1-6; D gene unclear. The CDR3 covers 17 residues. Trimming removed 5 bases at V and 0 bases at J, with 14 bases between. Germline V gene lookup returns CDR1 MDHEN and CDR2 SYDVKM. The DNA for the CDR3 is TGTGCCAGCAGTCCTTCTTATAGGAGCTCCTATAATTCACCCCTCCACTTT. This translates into CASSPSYRSSYNSPLHF. Supplemented by reference TRBV28 and TRBJ1-6, the full variable domain reads DVKVTQSSRYLVKRTGEKVFLECVQDMDHENMFWYRQDPGLGLRLIYFSYDVKMKEKGDIPEGYSVSREKKERFSLILESASTNQTSMYLCASSPSYRSSYNSPLHFGNGTRLTVT.

This clone was detected once. The chain's CDR3 is CASSFAVEAANEKLFF. For the CDR3, the DNA is TGTGCCAGCAGTTTTGCGGTGGAAGCGGCTAATGAAAAACTGTTTTTT. The V gene is TRBV28, the J gene TRBJ1-4; D unclear. This CDR3 is built from 16 residues. The V gene's germline CDR1 is MDHEN and CDR2 SYDVKM. Trimming removed 3 bases at V and 3 bases at J, with 14 bases between.

This clone came up many times. The chain is built from TRBV5-4 and TRBJ1-4, with D possibly being TRBD1 (5 bases). The CDR3 loop spans 14 amino acids. Per the germline V gene, CDR1 is SGHNT and CDR2 is YYREEE (reference sequence). V was clipped by 0 bases and J by 6 bases, with 9 bases between them. As DNA, the CDR3 is TGTGCCAGCAGCTTGGAGGTGGGGGATGAAAAACTGTTTTTT. Amino acids: CASSLEVGDEKLFF.

A few counts support this clone. The CDR3, as DNA: TGTGCCAGCGGTATTACGGGAGAGGAGGCTATTGAGCAGTTCTTC. Translated: CASGITGEEAIEQFF. The chain links TRBV28 to TRBJ2-1; TRBD2 is a possible D gene (6 bases). Trimming cost V 8 bases and J 9 bases, with 23 bases left between them. This CDR3 is built from 15 residues. Germline V CDR1 and CDR2: MDHEN, SYDVKM.

The rearrangement uses TRBV3-1 (or the pseudogene TRBV3-2) and TRBJ1-2; D gene uncertain. Germline CDR1 reads LGHDT; CDR2 reads YNNKEL (reference sequence). The V end was cut by 5 bases, the J end by 3 bases, with 13 bases between. CDR3 length: 14 residues. The chain's CDR3 is CASSETGVHYGYTF. The CDR3 DNA follows: TGTGCCAGCAGCGAGACGGGTGTTCACTATGGCTACACCTTC.

This clone was detected once. The chain links TRBV12-3 or TRBV12-4 to TRBJ2-1, with D maybe TRBD2 (6 bases). With 1 base removed from V and 10 bases from J, the gap between germline ends came to 11 bases. There are 13 residues in the CDR3. CDR3 amino acids: CASSLEEGREQFF. DNA of the CDR3: TGTGCCAGCAGTTTAGAGGAGGGGCGCGAGCAGTTCTTC.

The V call is TRBV16, the J call TRBJ1-5; a possible D gene is TRBD1 (5 bases). V shed 2 bases and J shed 7 bases, with 12 bases lying between them. The CDR3 has 14 amino acids. Germline assignment: CDR1 KGHSY and CDR2 FQNENV. The CDR3 reads CASSQGRGGQPQHF. The CDR3 nucleotides read TGTGCCAGCAGCCAAGGTAGGGGCGGCCAGCCCCAGCATTTT.

The V gene is TRBV7-3, the J gene TRBJ2-3; D is perhaps TRBD1 (5 bases). CDR1 is SGHTA, CDR2 FQGTGA, per germline. CDR3 length equals 13 residues. V shed 3 bases and J shed 4 bases, with 8 bases lying between them. The CDR3 nucleotides read TGTGCCAGCAGCTTGGGCAGGGCAGATACGCAGTATTTT. It codes for CASSLGRADTQYF.

The chain employs TRBV2 and TRBJ1-4; D gene unclear. CDR1 and CDR2 from the germline V gene are SNHLY and FYNNEI. This CDR3 has 13 amino acids. Between the trimmed V and J ends, which lost 4 bases and 5 bases, there was a span of 8 bases. The CDR3 DNA reads as TGTGCCAGCAGTGTGGAACGAAATGAAAAACTGTTTTTT. Its translation is CASSVERNEKLFF.

The V call is TRBV6-5, the J call TRBJ1-4; D perhaps matches TRBD1 (6 bases). The CDR3 has 14 residues. V gave up 4 bases and J gave up 8 bases, with 14 bases separating them. Germline V lookup: CDR1 MNHEY, CDR2 SVGAGI. The CDR3 DNA reads TGTGCCAGCAGTTCCGCAGGGGTGGAGGAAAAACTGTTTTTT. This gives the protein CASSSAGVEEKLFF.

The chain carries TRBV7-2 and TRBJ1-2, with 8 bases lining up with TRBD1. Trimming at V came to 5 bases and at J to 4 bases, leaving 6 bases not matched to a gene. The V gene's germline CDR1 is SGHTA and CDR2 FQGNSA. This CDR3 has 14 residues. The CDR3 reads CASSRPGTGYGYTF. The CDR3 region has the DNA TGTGCCAGCAGCCGGCCCGGGACAGGCTATGGCTACACCTTC.